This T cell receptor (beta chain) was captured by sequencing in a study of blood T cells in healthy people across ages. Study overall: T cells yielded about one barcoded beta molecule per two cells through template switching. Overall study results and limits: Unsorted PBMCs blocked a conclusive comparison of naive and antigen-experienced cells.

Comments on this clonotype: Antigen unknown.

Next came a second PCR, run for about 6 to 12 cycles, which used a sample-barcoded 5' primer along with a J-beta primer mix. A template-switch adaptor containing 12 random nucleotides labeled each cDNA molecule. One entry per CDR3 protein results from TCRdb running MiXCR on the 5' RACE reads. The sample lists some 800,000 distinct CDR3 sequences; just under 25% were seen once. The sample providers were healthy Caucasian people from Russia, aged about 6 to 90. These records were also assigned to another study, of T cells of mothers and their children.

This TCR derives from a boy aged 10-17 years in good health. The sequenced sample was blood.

The CDR3 DNA sequence: TGTGCCAGCAGCCCTCCGGGACAGGGGAATGGCTACACCTTC. Its translation: CASSPPGQGNGYTF. The gene calls are TRBV7-2 and TRBJ1-2; 10 nucleotides match TRBD1. Germline lookup yields CDR1 SGHTA and CDR2 FQGNSA. V dropped 5 bases and J dropped 6; count of bases not matched to a gene: 6. The CDR3 extends over 14 amino acids.